Below, 29 T cell receptor beta chains from the same sample are listed, as sequenced in a study of cytomegalovirus exposure and HLA in healthy donors. This PCR relied on a set of 60 Vbeta primers and 13 Jbeta primers. Here immunoSEQ multiplex PCR was the method, and the copy in TCRdb shows in-frame clones only, minus some. The data contain some 170,000 clones, 70% to 80% of them singletons. The specimen sequenced was PBMCs. Receptor source: a male donor in good health and CMV-seronegative.

The chain carries TRBV30 and TRBJ1-5; perhaps TRBD1 as D (6 bases). V lost 3 bases to trimming and J lost 0 bases, with 18 bases between them. This CDR3 comprises 17 residues. Germline V gene lookup returns CDR1 GTSNPN and CDR2 SVGIG (reference sequence). CDR3 sequence (DNA): TGTGCCTGGAGAGATAATCGGGACACCTTTAGCAATCAGCCCCAGCATTTT. Translated: CAWRDNRDTFSNQPQHF.

V usage is TRBV30 and J usage is TRBJ1-1, with TRBD1 matching over 8 bases. With V trimmed by 2 bases and J by 4 bases, 6 bases remained unmatched. Germline V gives CDR1 GTSNPN, CDR2 SVGIG (reference sequence). The CDR3 has 14 residues. The CDR3 protein is CAWSRTTGGTEAFF. In DNA, the CDR3 is TGTGCCTGGAGTCGTACAACAGGGGGCACTGAAGCTTTCTTT.

The rearrangement links TRBV10-1 to TRBJ2-3, with a tentative D call TRBD2 (6 bases). The CDR3 extends over 15 amino acids. The V end was cut by 3 bases, the J end by 1 base, with 11 bases between. Per the germline V gene, CDR1 is WNHNN and CDR2 is SYGVQD (reference sequence). The CDR3 region is CASSDRGGGTDTQYF. In DNA, the CDR3 is TGCGCCAGCAGTGACCGCGGAGGGGGCACAGATACGCAGTATTTT.

The count of this clone is one. The chain uses TRBV4-1 and TRBJ2-1; 12 nucleotides line up with TRBD2. Per germline, CDR1 MGHRA and CDR2 YSYEKL. The CDR3 has 15 amino acids. After removal of 3 bases from V and 3 bases from J, the junction contained 0 bases not matched to a gene. CDR3 amino acids: CASSQTSGSYNEQFF. The CDR3 DNA follows: TGCGCCAGCAGCCAGACTAGCGGGAGCTACAATGAGCAGTTCTTC.

The gene calls are TRBV27 and TRBJ2-1; D is possibly TRBD1 (6 bases). CDR3 length: 13 amino acids. Germline assignment: CDR1 MNHEY and CDR2 SMNVEV (reference sequence). Trimming shortened V by 4 bases and J by 3 bases, and 7 bases separated the two germline ends. The chain's CDR3 is CASSWDNYNEQFF. The CDR3, as DNA: TGTGCCAGCAGTTGGGACAACTACAATGAGCAGTTCTTC.

The gene calls are TRBV30 and TRBJ1-5; no reliable D call. This CDR3 region has 13 residues. Trimming took off 8 bases at V and 0 bases at J, with 11 bases between the two ends. Germline-derived CDR1 and CDR2 are GTSNPN and SVGIG (reference sequence). The CDR3 DNA follows: TGTGCCGCGGGCGCCGATAGCAATCAGCCCCAGCATTTT. Residues: CAAGADSNQPQHF.

A remark on this clone: At one end the junction does not follow the germline gene, possibly because of a read error. The chain combines TRBV28 with TRBJ2-3; 12 positions agree with TRBD2. Looked up from germline, CDR1 is MDHEN and CDR2 is SYDVKM. The CDR3 totals 12 residues. The CDR3 protein is CASSFSASGREF. In DNA, the CDR3 is TGTGCCAGCAGTTTCTCGGCTAGCGGGAGGGAGTTT.

The rearrangement links TRBV6-6 to TRBJ2-6, with TRBD1 matching over 7 bases. The V gene's germline CDR1 is MNHNY and CDR2 SVGAGI (reference sequence). This CDR3 is 16 amino acids long. V was clipped by 0 bases and J by 2 bases; unmatched bases: 1. The CDR3, as DNA: TGTGCCAGCAGTTACTCAGGGACAGCTGGGGCCAACGTCCTGACTTTC. Translating gives CASSYSGTAGANVLTF.

The V call is TRBV27, the J call TRBJ1-2; D uncertain. Germline-derived CDR1 and CDR2 are MNHEY and SMNVEV (reference sequence). This CDR3 has 15 residues. The V end was cut by 5 bases, the J end by 8 bases, with 21 bases between. This CDR3 is CASSPFSAERRGYTF. The CDR3 nucleotides are TGTGCCAGCAGTCCCTTTTCTGCCGAACGGAGAGGCTACACCTTC.

This sequence joins TRBV6-1 and TRBJ1-2; TRBD1 aligns across 10 bases. Per the germline V gene, CDR1 is MNHNS and CDR2 is SASEGT. This CDR3 is built from 14 residues. The junction had 7 bases not matched to a gene; V was cut back by 6 bases and J by 6 bases. CDR3 residues: CASRLRTGGDGYTF. The CDR3 DNA reads TGTGCCAGCAGGTTAAGGACAGGGGGAGATGGCTACACCTTC.

The rearrangement uses TRBV7-9 and TRBJ2-7; 11 bases line up with TRBD1. Germline V CDR1 and CDR2: SEHNR, FQNEAQ (reference sequence). V lost 4 bases and J lost 4; bases outside the gene matches: 12. This CDR3 region has 17 residues. The CDR3 nucleotides read TGTGCCAGCAGCTCAACCAACGGACAGGGGGCAATTTACGAGCAGTACTTC. Amino acids: CASSSTNGQGAIYEQYF.

This clone appeared a few times. The CDR3 DNA sequence: TGTGCCAGTAGTACAACAGGGGGCGAAGGTTCACCCCTCCACTTT. Its translation is CASSTTGGEGSPLHF. The rearrangement links TRBV19 to TRBJ1-6, with TRBD1 matching 9 bases. Losses at the gene ends were 4 bases for V and 9 bases for J; bases not matched to a gene: 7. This CDR3 contains 15 residues. Germline CDR1 and CDR2: LNHDA and SQIVND (reference sequence).

The chain joins TRBV6-5 to TRBJ2-4, with 8 bases lining up with TRBD1. The CDR3 loop spans 14 amino acids. After removal of 8 bases from V and 8 bases from J, the junction contained 11 bases not matched to a gene. Germline CDR1 and CDR2: MNHEY and SVGAGI. The CDR3 DNA follows: TGTGCCAGCTCTCGACAGGGGCAGAGGGACATTCAGTACTTC. Protein sequence: CASSRQGQRDIQYF.

This clone was observed a few times. This chain links TRBV27 with TRBJ1-4; possibly TRBD1 for D (5 bases). Germline CDR1 reads MNHEY; CDR2 reads SMNVEV (reference sequence). V was clipped by 6 bases and J by 7 bases, with 15 bases between them. The CDR3 is made up of 14 amino acids. CDR3 DNA: TGTGCCAGCAGCCCACTTGGGGCAAGTGAAAAACTGTTTTTT. Amino acids: CASSPLGASEKLFF.

This clone occurred a few times. J is TRBJ1-6 and V is TRBV30, with 7 bases matching TRBD1. After removal of 3 bases from V and 6 bases from J, the junction contained 2 bases not matched to a gene. This CDR3 has 13 residues. From germline, CDR1 is GTSNPN and CDR2 SVGIG (reference sequence). This CDR3 reads CAWSDRVNSPLHF. The DNA for the CDR3 is TGTGCCTGGAGCGACAGGGTTAATTCACCCCTCCACTTT.

The chain links TRBV6-5 to TRBJ2-1, with a tentative D call TRBD1 (5 bases). V was shortened by 4 bases and J by 7 bases, with 14 bases between the two germline ends. The CDR3 loop spans 14 amino acids. Germline CDR1 is MNHEY and CDR2 is SVGAGI. The CDR3 region is CASSSQGAANEQFF. The DNA of the CDR3 is TGTGCCAGCAGTTCCCAGGGTGCCGCGAATGAGCAGTTCTTC.

This clone is a singleton in its sample. The rearrangement joins TRBV5-1 to TRBJ1-5, with 7 bases fitting TRBD1. With 0 bases clipped from V and 5 bases from J, the junction kept 5 bases outside the gene matches. The CDR3 consists of 15 residues. Germline CDR1 and CDR2: SGHRS and YFSETQ. In DNA form, the CDR3 reads TGCGCCAGCAGCTTGGGGGACAGCGTTCATCAGCCCCAGCATTTT. This translates into CASSLGDSVHQPQHF.

This clone occurred a few times. The chain employs TRBV6-5 and TRBJ1-2; tentative D call: TRBD1 (5 bases). Germline CDR1 and CDR2: MNHEY and SVGAGI. The CDR3 is 16 amino acids. V was clipped by 0 bases and J by 1 base, with 12 bases between them. DNA of the CDR3: TGTGCCAGCAGTTACTCGATCACAGGAGTTAACTATGGCTACACCTTC. It yields the protein CASSYSITGVNYGYTF.

The rearrangement joins TRBV5-1 to TRBJ2-1, with D possibly TRBD2 on 6 matching bases. This CDR3 has 14 residues. Trimming took off 7 bases at V and 6 bases at J, with 17 bases between the two ends. The V gene's germline CDR1 is SGHRS and CDR2 YFSETQ. This CDR3 is CASARGGTGNEQFF. CDR3 DNA sequence: TGCGCCAGCGCTAGAGGCGGGACTGGCAATGAGCAGTTCTTC.

CDR3 coding DNA: TGTGCCAGCAGTTTACAGCGGGGTTTCAATCAGCCCCAGCATTTT. Encoded protein: CASSLQRGFNQPQHF. V is TRBV28 and J is TRBJ1-5; D call uncertain. This CDR3 region has 15 residues. Trimming took off 2 bases at V and 3 bases at J, with 11 bases between the two ends. Per germline, CDR1 MDHEN and CDR2 SYDVKM.

This clone was seen a single time. V is TRBV30 and J is TRBJ1-5; tentatively, D is TRBD1 (5 bases). CDR3 length equals 18 residues. Germline CDR1 and CDR2: GTSNPN and SVGIG (reference sequence). Trimming shortened V by 0 bases and J by 0 bases, and 18 bases separated the two germline ends. The DNA for the CDR3 is TGTGCCTGGAGTGTAAGCGGGGCCGCCCTATATAGCAATCAGCCCCAGCATTTT. It yields the protein CAWSVSGAALYSNQPQHF.

The rearrangement uses TRBV7-9 and TRBJ1-4; a weak D match, TRBD1 (5 bases). V gave up 3 bases and J gave up 8 bases, with 16 bases separating them. The CDR3 length is 15 residues. CDR1 SEHNR and CDR2 FQNEAQ come from the germline V gene (reference sequence). The CDR3 reads CASSLGSPRQEKLFF. The CDR3 nucleotides read TGTGCCAGCAGCTTGGGTTCCCCTCGACAGGAAAAACTGTTTTTT.

V usage is TRBV30 and J usage is TRBJ2-1; D perhaps matches TRBD2 (5 bases). CDR1 is GTSNPN, CDR2 SVGIG, per germline (reference sequence). Trimming cost V 3 bases and J 1 base, with 7 bases left between them. The CDR3 covers 13 residues. CDR3 residues: CAWRRDSYNEQFF. In DNA, the CDR3 is TGTGCCTGGAGGAGGGATTCCTACAATGAGCAGTTCTTC.

This clone appeared a few times. The chain combines TRBV7-3 with TRBJ1-5; no clear D. This CDR3 spans 13 amino acids. With 0 bases removed from V and 7 bases from J, the gap between germline ends came to 7 bases. Germline lookup yields CDR1 SGHTA and CDR2 FQGTGA. CDR3 amino acids: CASSLTEGQPQHF. In nucleotides, the CDR3 is TGTGCCAGCAGCTTAACCGAGGGACAGCCCCAGCATTTT.

The sample holds a few counts of this clone. The V and J genes are TRBV28 and TRBJ1-1; a weak D match, TRBD1 (5 bases). The CDR3 has 18 amino acids. Germline CDR1 is MDHEN and CDR2 is SYDVKM. V dropped 2 bases and J dropped 0 bases, with 19 bases sitting between them. Written as DNA, the CDR3 is TGTGCCAGCAGTTTAAATTGGGCGGGGGGGAGGATGAACACTGAAGCTTTCTTT. Its protein is CASSLNWAGGRMNTEAFF.

V gene TRBV30 combines with J gene TRBJ1-3; D call uncertain. The CDR3 consists of 14 residues. Germline V gives CDR1 GTSNPN, CDR2 SVGIG (reference sequence). In DNA, the CDR3 is TGTTGTGTAGACGGAGGCTTCTCTGGAAACACCATATATTTT. It is translated as CCVDGGFSGNTIYF. Supplemented by reference TRBV30 and TRBJ1-3, the full variable domain reads SQTIHQWPATLVQPVGSPLSLECTVEGTSNPNLYWYRQAAGRGLQLLFYSVGIGQISSEVPQNLSASRPQDRQFILSSKKLLLSDSGFYLCCVDGGFSGNTIYFGEGSWLTVV.

This sequence joins TRBV25-1 and TRBJ1-3; D may be TRBD1 (5 bases). Deletions cut 2 bases from V and 2 bases from J, with 10 bases between. In germline, CDR1 is MGHDK, CDR2 SYGVNS. There are 15 residues in the CDR3. CDR3 sequence reads: CASSEPGRTGNTIYF. Here the CDR3 DNA reads TGTGCCAGCAGTGAACCAGGGCGGACTGGAAACACCATATATTTT.

In this sample, this clone turned up once. The chain joins TRBV6-5 to TRBJ1-5, with 9 bases identical to TRBD1. J lost 9 bases, V lost 10 bases, and 7 bases had no gene match. The V gene's germline CDR1 is MNHEY and CDR2 SVGAGI. The CDR3 contains 12 residues. The CDR3 bases are TGTGCCACGGGACAGGGCTCTTGGCCCCAGCATTTT. It is translated as CATGQGSWPQHF.

The chain uses TRBV11-2 and TRBJ1-1; 8 nucleotides agree with TRBD1. CDR1 is SGHAT, CDR2 FQNNGV, per germline. Germline trimming cut 2 bases from V and 1 base from J; bases unmatched to any gene: 3. This CDR3 is built from 15 residues. The CDR3 sequence is CASSLQGAGNTEAFF. CDR3 in DNA: TGTGCCAGCAGCTTACAGGGGGCGGGGAACACTGAAGCTTTCTTT.